This T cell receptor (beta chain) was captured by sequencing in a study of blood T cell repertoires in COVID-19. Overall study context: COVID-19 samples from acute and convalescent phases originated in the United States, Italy and Spain. T cells, B-cell-depleted T cells, or PBMCs provided the cDNA or gDNA that served as material.

Sequenced by immunoSEQ multiplex PCR; TCRdb stores in-frame clones only, minus some. Among approximately 75,000 clones listed, approximately 86% were seen once. Enrollment of patients from Seattle took place during active infection, with longitudinal follow-up. Looked up from germline, CDR1 is SGHAT and CDR2 is FQDESV (reference sequence). The CDR3 is 13 residues long. Trimming stripped 5 bases from V and 5 bases from J, with 12 bases between. This receptor was identified in a man older than 75 with COVID-19, enrolled during active disease. Sequencing was carried out using peripheral blood. The chain carries TRBV11-1 and TRBJ2-5, with D tentatively TRBD2 (6 bases). The CDR3 coding sequence is TGTGCCAGCAGCCCGGGGAGGTACGAGACCCAGTACTTC. Protein product: CASSPGRYETQYF.